The 30 T cell receptor beta chains given below trace back to one sample, sequenced in a study of shared clonotypes between healthy human individuals. The table came from immunoSEQ multiplex PCR; TCRdb's copy has only in-frame clones and leaves some out. In the table there are hundreds of thousands of clones, 90% to 97% of which are singletons. Source material: memory CD8+ T cells sorted from blood. Subset noted: CD45RO+ cells pooled with CCR7-negative TemRA cells. The receptors originated from a man under 40 in good health.

The chain employs TRBV2 and TRBJ2-1; D gene unclear. V shed 5 bases and J shed 3 bases, with 5 bases lying between them. Germline V gene lookup returns CDR1 SNHLY and CDR2 FYNNEI. The CDR3 extends over 12 amino acids. The DNA of the CDR3 is TGTGCCAGCAGTACGGACTACAATGAGCAGTTCTTC. Translation gives CASSTDYNEQFF.

V is TRBV6-5 and J is TRBJ1-2, with D hard to call. Germline V gene data show CDR1 as MNHEY and CDR2 as SVGAGI. Trimming shortened V by 0 bases and J by 8 bases, and 13 bases separated the two germline ends. CDR3 length equals 14 residues. The CDR3 DNA reads TGTGCCAGCAGTTACTCATTGTGGGCCTACGGCTACACCTTC. Encoded protein: CASSYSLWAYGYTF.

This chain joins TRBV5-1 and TRBJ2-3; 7 positions agree with TRBD2. From germline, CDR1 is SGHRS and CDR2 YFSETQ. This CDR3 comprises 12 residues. The trim removed 7 bases at V and 5 bases at J, leaving 4 bases unmatched. The CDR3 loop is CASGREKDTQYF. CDR3 nucleotide sequence: TGCGCCAGCGGGCGGGAGAAAGATACGCAGTATTTT.

The chain links TRBV5-1 to TRBJ1-2; 7 bases agree with TRBD1. CDR1 and CDR2 from the germline V gene are SGHRS and YFSETQ. V lost 4 bases, J lost 4 bases, and 4 bases stayed unmatched. The CDR3 has 13 amino acids. CDR3 DNA: TGCGCCAGCAGCCCGACAGGGACCTATGGCTACACCTTC. This codes for CASSPTGTYGYTF. Full variable domain (remainder filled in from reference TRBV5-1 and TRBJ1-2): KAGVTQTPRYLIKTRGQQVTLSCSPISGHRSVSWYQQTPGQGLQFLFEYFSETQRNKGNFPGRFSGRQFSNSRSEMNVSTLELGDSALYLCASSPTGTYGYTFGSGTRLTVV.

This chain links TRBV4-1 with TRBJ2-1; 9 nucleotides align to TRBD2. The CDR3 is made up of 19 amino acids. The germline V gene encodes CDR1 MGHRA and CDR2 YSYEKL. The ends lost 0 bases at V and 0 bases at J; junction bases unmatched: 9. The CDR3 coding sequence is TGCGCCAGCAGCCAAGATCCCTTTAGCGGGAGCCCCTCCTACAATGAGCAGTTCTTC. Amino acids: CASSQDPFSGSPSYNEQFF.

The chain recombines TRBV5-1 with TRBJ1-2, with 9 bases matching TRBD1. The CDR3 has 13 amino acids. In germline, CDR1 is SGHRS, CDR2 YFSETQ. V dropped 5 bases and J dropped 6; count of bases not matched to a gene: 5. The CDR3 bases are TGCGCCAGCAGGAGATGGACAGGGGATGGCTACACCTTC. Protein: CASRRWTGDGYTF. The entire variable domain, with the rest obtained from reference TRBV5-1 and TRBJ1-2, is as follows: KAGVTQTPRYLIKTRGQQVTLSCSPISGHRSVSWYQQTPGQGLQFLFEYFSETQRNKGNFPGRFSGRQFSNSRSEMNVSTLELGDSALYLCASRRWTGDGYTFGSGTRLTVV.

This CDR3 reads CAWSVPGLKWAQKLFF. The CDR3 DNA follows: TGTGCCTGGAGTGTACCCGGGCTGAAATGGGCGCAAAAACTGTTTTTT. This rearrangement joins TRBV30 to TRBJ1-4, with D hard to call. The ends were cut back, 0 bases at V and 9 bases at J, with 20 bases in the middle. Looked up from germline, CDR1 is GTSNPN and CDR2 is SVGIG (reference sequence). This CDR3 comprises 16 residues.

The chain is built from TRBV4-2 and TRBJ2-2; the D gene is possibly TRBD1 (5 bases). This CDR3 is 15 amino acids long. The germline V and J ends were trimmed by 1 base and 3 bases, with 9 bases remaining between them. Germline lookup yields CDR1 LGHNA and CDR2 YNFKEQ. The CDR3, as DNA: TGTGCCAGCAGCCAAGCCGGACACTACACCGGGGAGCTGTTTTTT. Protein sequence: CASSQAGHYTGELFF.

Note on this clone: Other nucleotide sequences from this sample produce the same CDR3. The rearrangement joins TRBV2 to TRBJ1-2; no clear D. Germline CDR1 and CDR2: SNHLY and FYNNEI. V was trimmed by 4 bases and J by 2 bases, leaving 14 bases between them. CDR3 size: 15 residues. CDR3 sequence (DNA): TGTGCCAGCAGTGCCGGAAGGCAAGGGAACTATGGCTACACCTTC. It encodes CASSAGRQGNYGYTF.

This chain links TRBV7-9 with TRBJ2-7; TRBD2 matches 11 bases. The germline CDR1 and CDR2 sequences are SEHNR and FQNEAQ (reference sequence). The CDR3 totals 17 residues. Trimming removed 2 bases from V and 5 bases from J; junction bases left unmatched: 11. In DNA, the CDR3 is TGTGCCAGCAGCTTAAACTCCGCCACTAGCGGGAGCGACGAGCAGTACTTC. This sequence encodes CASSLNSATSGSDEQYF.

The chain combines TRBV13 with TRBJ2-1, with D hard to call. Per the germline V gene, CDR1 is PRHDT and CDR2 is FYEKMQ (reference sequence). This CDR3 contains 12 residues. The ends were cut back, 3 bases at V and 8 bases at J, with 8 bases in the middle. The CDR3 region has the DNA TGTGCCAGCAGCTTCAGTGCTTATGAGCAGTTCTTC. Amino acid sequence: CASSFSAYEQFF.

The J gene is TRBJ2-7, the V gene TRBV30, with 13 positions matching TRBD2. The CDR3 loop spans 15 amino acids. Germline V gene sequence: CDR1 GTSNPN, CDR2 SVGIG (reference sequence). V was clipped by 0 bases and J by 5 bases; unmatched bases: 4. CDR3 sequence reads: CAWSVIGLAGDEQYF. The CDR3 DNA follows: TGTGCCTGGAGTGTAATAGGACTAGCGGGAGACGAGCAGTACTTC.

The CDR3, as DNA: TGTGCCAGCAGTGAGAGTCGGGATACGCAGTATTTT. Protein: CASSESRDTQYF. The gene calls are TRBV25-1 and TRBJ2-3; D gene ambiguous. The V end was cut by 3 bases, the J end by 6 bases, with 7 bases between. Germline values: CDR1 MGHDK, CDR2 SYGVNS. The CDR3 loop spans 12 amino acids. The full variable domain, with the rest looked up from reference TRBV25-1 and TRBJ2-3, is EADIYQTPRYLVIGTGKKITLECSQTMGHDKMYWYQQDPGMELHLIHYSYGVNSTEKGDLSSESTVSRIRTEHFPLTLESARPSHTSQYLCASSESRDTQYFGPGTRLTVL.

This clone has only one observation. The chain recombines TRBV11-1 with TRBJ2-1; D is unresolved. Germline lookup yields CDR1 SGHAT and CDR2 FQDESV (reference sequence). The ends were cut back, 5 bases at V and 6 bases at J, with 11 bases in the middle. This CDR3 spans 13 amino acids. The CDR3 protein is CASSLPWVNEQFF. The CDR3 DNA is TGTGCCAGCAGCCTCCCATGGGTCAATGAGCAGTTCTTC.

The chain is built from TRBV6-1 and TRBJ2-1; D may be TRBD1 (5 bases). CDR1 and CDR2 from the germline V gene are MNHNS and SASEGT. The CDR3 length is 13 residues. Trimming left V 6 bases short and J 1 base short, with 7 bases between. This CDR3 reads CASSRVSYNEQFF. CDR3 coding DNA: TGTGCCAGCAGCAGGGTATCCTACAATGAGCAGTTCTTC.

This chain connects TRBV2 to TRBJ1-2, with a weak D call TRBD1 (5 bases). The CDR3 loop spans 11 amino acids. The V gene's germline CDR1 is SNHLY and CDR2 FYNNEI. Between the trimmed V and J ends, which lost 5 bases and 6 bases, there was a span of 7 bases. CDR3 nucleotide sequence: TGTGCCAGCAGTTCAGGGAATGGCTACACCTTC. Residues: CASSSGNGYTF.

This chain uses TRBV9 with TRBJ2-5; 9 bases are a match to TRBD1. With 0 bases clipped from V and 0 bases from J, the junction kept 0 bases outside the gene matches. The CDR3 covers 15 residues. Germline V lookup: CDR1 SGDLS, CDR2 YYNGEE. CDR3 loop: CASSVGDRDQETQYF. CDR3 nucleotides: TGTGCCAGCAGCGTAGGGGACAGGGACCAAGAGACCCAGTACTTC.

The genes are TRBV19 and TRBJ1-1, with TRBD1 as a possible D gene (6 bases). There are 15 residues in the CDR3. Looked up from germline, CDR1 is LNHDA and CDR2 is SQIVND (reference sequence). The ends were cut back, 5 bases at V and 7 bases at J, with 20 bases in the middle. In DNA, the CDR3 is TGTGCCAGTAGTCTTTTTAGGGGGTTTCGGATTGAAGCTTTCTTT. Its translation: CASSLFRGFRIEAFF. Variable domain in full (rest from reference TRBV19 and TRBJ1-1): DGGITQSPKYLFRKEGQNVTLSCEQNLNHDAMYWYRQDPGQGLRLIYYSQIVNDFQKGDIAEGYSVSREKKESFPLTVTSAQKNPTAFYLCASSLFRGFRIEAFFGQGTRLTVV.

V and J are TRBV29-1 and TRBJ1-1; no firm D call. This CDR3 is 12 amino acids long. Germline V gene lookup returns CDR1 SQVTM and CDR2 ANQGSEA. V lost 5 bases to trimming and J lost 2 bases, with 9 bases between them. The CDR3 sequence is CSVSDGNTEAFF. The CDR3 DNA is TGCAGCGTTTCGGACGGTAACACTGAAGCTTTCTTT.

This chain uses TRBV2 with TRBJ2-7; TRBD1 agrees at 10 bases. V was clipped by 7 bases and J by 7 bases; unmatched bases: 10. Germline V gives CDR1 SNHLY, CDR2 FYNNEI. There are 14 residues in the CDR3. The CDR3 is CASNSGTGAGEQYF. DNA of the CDR3: TGTGCCAGCAATTCCGGGACAGGGGCCGGGGAGCAGTACTTC.

The chain joins TRBV5-1 to TRBJ1-1, with D hard to call. The ends were cut back, 0 bases at V and 0 bases at J, with 9 bases in the middle. The germline V gene has CDR1 SGHRS and CDR2 YFSETQ. The CDR3 totals 15 residues. As DNA, the CDR3 is TGCGCCAGCAGCTTGGCTTCTCGGTTGAACACTGAAGCTTTCTTT. Protein sequence: CASSLASRLNTEAFF.

The rearrangement uses TRBV19 and TRBJ2-3, with a possible D match to TRBD1 (7 bases). The CDR3 sequence is 14 residues long. The germline V gene has CDR1 LNHDA and CDR2 SQIVND (reference sequence). Trimming removed 4 bases at V and 1 base at J, with 9 bases between. CDR3 protein: CASSTGGRTDTQYF. The CDR3 coding sequence is TGTGCCAGTAGTACAGGGGGGCGCACAGATACGCAGTATTTT. The full variable domain, its missing parts supplied by reference TRBV19 and TRBJ2-3, is DGGITQSPKYLFRKEGQNVTLSCEQNLNHDAMYWYRQDPGQGLRLIYYSQIVNDFQKGDIAEGYSVSREKKESFPLTVTSAQKNPTAFYLCASSTGGRTDTQYFGPGTRLTVL.

The rearrangement joins TRBV7-9 to TRBJ1-1; TRBD1 matches at 7 bases. The CDR3 extends over 11 amino acids. The V gene end was trimmed by 10 bases and the J gene end by 6 bases; junction bases not matched to a gene: 5. Germline values: CDR1 SEHNR, CDR2 FQNEAQ (reference sequence). For the CDR3, the DNA is TGTGCCACCAGGGGGACGTCTGAAGCTTTCTTT. It encodes CATRGTSEAFF.

This rearrangement joins TRBV5-4 to TRBJ2-3; 7 nucleotides match TRBD1. The CDR3 length is 19 residues. V lost 4 bases to trimming and J lost 2 bases; unmatched junction nucleotides: 19. Germline V gene lookup returns CDR1 SGHNT and CDR2 YYREEE (reference sequence). The CDR3 DNA follows: TGTGCCAGCAGCAACATAGGCAGGGGGTTCACCCGGGACACAGATACGCAGTATTTT. It specifies CASSNIGRGFTRDTDTQYF.

This chain joins TRBV28 and TRBJ2-3; D may be TRBD1 (5 bases). CDR1 MDHEN and CDR2 SYDVKM come from the germline V gene. V gave up 3 bases and J gave up 2 bases, with 9 bases separating them. The CDR3 sequence is 14 residues long. CDR3 amino acids: CASSLGRVTDTQYF. As DNA, the CDR3 is TGTGCCAGCAGTTTGGGCAGGGTCACAGATACGCAGTATTTT.

The V gene is TRBV7-9, the J gene TRBJ2-2; D is perhaps TRBD1 (6 bases). Trimming removed 6 bases from V and 0 bases from J, with 11 bases in between. The CDR3 consists of 15 residues. From germline, CDR1 is SEHNR and CDR2 FQNEAQ (reference sequence). CDR3 amino acids: CASRLTGSNTGELFF. CDR3 sequence (DNA): TGTGCCAGCAGATTAACAGGGTCGAACACCGGGGAGCTGTTTTTT.

The rearrangement joins TRBV4-1 to TRBJ1-1; 7 nucleotides line up with TRBD1. The junction had 5 bases not matched to a gene; V was cut back by 3 bases and J by 1 base. CDR1 is MGHRA, CDR2 YSYEKL, per germline. The CDR3 spans 15 residues. In DNA form, the CDR3 reads TGCGCCAGCAGCCATTTGGGACAGAGGAACACTGAAGCTTTCTTT. This codes for CASSHLGQRNTEAFF.

The V call is TRBV7-9, the J call TRBJ2-5; perhaps TRBD2 as D (5 bases). CDR1 and CDR2 (germline): SEHNR, FQNEAQ (reference sequence). The CDR3 has 15 residues. V was cut by 5 bases and J by 4 bases, with 17 bases left in between. This CDR3 reads CASSLGGRGPETQYF. CDR3 DNA sequence: TGTGCCAGCAGCCTAGGAGGTCGAGGGCCAGAGACCCAGTACTTC.

The rearrangement links TRBV9 to TRBJ2-7, with 9 bases fitting TRBD2. The CDR3 has 15 residues. V gave up 0 bases and J gave up 5 bases; unmatched junction bases: 6. CDR1 and CDR2 (germline): SGDLS, YYNGEE. The CDR3 DNA reads as TGTGCCAGCAGCGTAGCGGCGGGAGGGCTCAACGAGCAGTACTTC. Protein: CASSVAAGGLNEQYF.

This clone was picked up one time. This rearrangement joins TRBV10-2 to TRBJ2-5; perhaps TRBD1 as D (7 bases). Germline loops: CDR1 WSHSY, CDR2 SAAADI. The ends were cut back, 5 bases at V and 5 bases at J, with 15 bases in the middle. The CDR3 is 14 amino acids. CDR3: CASSLWTGGETQYF. The CDR3 bases are TGCGCCAGCAGTTTATGGACAGGAGGGGAGACCCAGTACTTC.